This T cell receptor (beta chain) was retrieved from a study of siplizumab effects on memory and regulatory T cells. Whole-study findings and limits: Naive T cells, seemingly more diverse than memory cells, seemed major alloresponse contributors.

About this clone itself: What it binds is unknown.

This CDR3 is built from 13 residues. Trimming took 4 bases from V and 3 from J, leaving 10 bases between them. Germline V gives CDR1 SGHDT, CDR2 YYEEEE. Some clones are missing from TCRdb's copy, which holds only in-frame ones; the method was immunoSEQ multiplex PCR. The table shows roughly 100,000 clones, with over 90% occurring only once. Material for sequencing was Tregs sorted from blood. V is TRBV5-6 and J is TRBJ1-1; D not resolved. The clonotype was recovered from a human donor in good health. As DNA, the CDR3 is TGTGCCAGCAGCAAAACCGTGTACACTGAAGCTTTCTTT. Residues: CASSKTVYTEAFF.